One and the same sample provided the 5 T cell receptor beta chains below, sequenced in a study of regulatory T cells in long-lasting Graves disease (dated by TCRdb to 2020 to 2023). The time point label of this sample denotes: newly diagnosed GD, antithyroid drugs for less than 3 months. For both TCR sequencing and RNA sequencing, RNA was extracted from PBMCs using TRIzol. The library was built by means of multiplex PCR. Sequenced using an Illumina HiSeq 4000. TCR beta libraries were built with iRepertoire HTBI primers and Arm-PCR amplification of CDR3 regions. TCRdb ran its own pipeline on the public reads, namely fastp trimming at Q25 and MiXCR clone calling, and kept in-frame beta chains. Entries are consolidated by CDR3 protein sequence, retaining the most common genes and DNA. Within this sample are around 480,000 distinct CDR3 sequences, with around 15% of them counted one time only. 9% to 15% of the sample is taken by the ten largest.

These same records also appear under a second study, on T cells in Graves' hyperthyroidism and ophthalmopathy.

The sample here was peripheral blood mononuclear cells (PBMCs), taken at new diagnosis, from a patient treated with antithyroid drugs. The receptors were gathered from a man aged 40-49 years with Graves disease. Donor details come from another sample of the same person, matched by shared clones.

Remarks on this clonotype: The germline gene is not matched at one end of the junction; a read error may be the cause. V is TRBV6-2 or TRBV6-3 and J is TRBJ1-1; TRBD1 matches 9 bases. CDR1 is MNHEY, CDR2 SVGEGT, per germline. The CDR3 is made up of 17 amino acids. CDR3 nucleotides: TGTGCCAGCAGTCACTCCTTCCTGGGACAGGGGAACACTGAAGCTTTCTTT. This translates into CASSHSFLGQGNTEAFF.

The V call is TRBV28, the J call TRBJ2-5; D remains ambiguous. V shed 6 bases and J shed 1 base, with 15 bases lying between them. CDR3 length: 15 residues. Germline V lookup: CDR1 MDHEN, CDR2 SYDVKM. The CDR3, as DNA: TGTGCCAGCAGACCCTCCCTTGTTGGCCAAGAGACCCAGTACTTC. Translated, it gives CASRPSLVGQETQYF.

Remarks on this clonotype: A clone one base away is much larger, so this may be a read error. The J gene is TRBJ1-2, the V gene TRBV3-1, with D unresolved. The CDR3 covers 15 residues. CDR1 is LGHDT, CDR2 YNNKEL, per germline (reference sequence). The CDR3 is CASSPIPVTNYGHTF. The CDR3 nucleotides read TGTGCCAGCAGCCCGATCCCGGTAACTAACTATGGCCACACCTTC.

This clonotype was found many times. The chain joins TRBV10-3 to TRBJ2-7; TRBD1 agrees at 9 bases. V lost 6 bases, J lost 3 bases, and 6 bases stayed unmatched. Looked up from germline, CDR1 is ENHRY and CDR2 is SYGVKD. There are 14 residues in the CDR3. The chain's CDR3 is CAISPRDRDYEQYF. CDR3 coding DNA: TGTGCCATCAGCCCCCGGGACAGGGACTACGAGCAGTACTTC.

This chain joins TRBV19 and TRBJ2-3, with 8 bases fitting TRBD1. Trimming removed 7 bases from V and 6 bases from J; junction bases left unmatched: 6. Looked up from germline, CDR1 is LNHDA and CDR2 is SQIVND (reference sequence). There are 13 residues in the CDR3. The CDR3 loop reads CASNNYRGDTQYF. As DNA, the CDR3 is TGTGCCAGTAACAACTACAGGGGGGATACGCAGTATTTT.